This TCR beta chain came from a study of shared T cell receptors in the human thymus. Assay: immunoSEQ multiplex PCR; the TCRdb copy retains only in-frame clones and omits some. This table holds hundreds of thousands of clones, 70% to 90% found once. Germline V CDR1 and CDR2: LGHNA, YSLEER. The CDR3 has 15 residues. V was clipped by 10 bases and J by 5 bases; unmatched bases: 11. These data also featured in a second study, about human thymus T cells.

This TCR derives from a boy under three years old with a congenital heart defect. The sequenced sample consisted of thymocytes. The rearrangement links TRBV4-3 to TRBJ1-4; 9 bases match TRBD1. The CDR3 sequence is CAIKIPGQGNEKLFF. Here the CDR3 DNA reads TGCGCCATCAAAATACCGGGACAGGGCAATGAAAAACTGTTTTTT.